This T cell receptor beta chain is from a study of tumor-infiltrating lymphocytes in primary liver carcinoma. The tissue used was unsorted bulk material of about 19-31 mg. RNA and DNA were co-extracted from it with the AllPrep DNA/RNA mini kit. TCR beta cDNA came from 400 to 500 ng total RNA, primed with a constant-region primer. Libraries of TCR beta came from three nested multiplex PCR rounds with slightly modified ARM-PCR. Each CDR3 protein gets one entry after TCRdb re-called the multiplex PCR reads with MiXCR. The table includes tens of thousands of distinct CDR3 sequences, 65% to 80% detected once. The specimen was liver tumor tissue from sampling region 5. Documented subset: tumor region T5, tumor centre. This TCR came from a man aged 35 to 55 with primary liver carcinoma and hepatitis B virus infection.

CDR3: CASSLGLAGEVNNEQFF. The DNA for the CDR3 is TGTGCCAGTAGCCTAGGACTAGCGGGAGAAGTTAACAATGAGCAGTTCTTC. The genes are TRBV11-1 and TRBJ2-1; 13 bases map to TRBD2. CDR1 is SGHAT, CDR2 FQDESV, per germline (reference sequence). The CDR3 length is 17 residues. The trim removed 9 bases at V and 5 bases at J, leaving 13 bases unmatched.